This T cell receptor beta chain was captured in a study of T cell responses to AZD1222 COVID-19 vaccine. Study-wide results and limits: Spike regions recognized by vaccine-associated CD4 TCRs spanned the protein, led by 160-218 and 743-854.

Measured with immunoSEQ multiplex PCR; TCRdb has only the in-frame clones, and not every one. The table records some 96,000 clones, around 89% of them present only once. As to this clone: Its antigen is not identified.

Per germline, CDR1 MNHEY and CDR2 SVGAGI. V dropped 8 bases and J dropped 7 bases, with 18 bases sitting between them. The CDR3 extends over 15 amino acids. The chain has TRBV6-5 and TRBJ1-6; a possible D gene is TRBD1 (5 bases). The material was peripheral blood, obtained on day 0 of AZD1222 vaccination. This receptor was taken from an adult in good health. CDR3 protein: CASHLGQPGNSPLHF. CDR3 DNA: TGTGCCAGCCACCTGGGGCAGCCAGGGAATTCACCCCTCCACTTT.